This T cell receptor (beta chain) came from a study of post-analysis software for immune sequencing data. V was trimmed by 5 bases and J by 4 bases, leaving 17 bases between them. CDR3 length: 14 residues. CDR1 is DFQATT, CDR2 SNEGSKA, per germline (reference sequence). Regarding this clonotype: Its antigen remains unknown.

Sequencing libraries made from TCR beta cDNA carried unique molecular identifiers. Some 500,000 cDNA molecules were obtained per 1 to 10 million input T cells. In TCRdb, the PCR reads were re-called with MiXCR into one record per CDR3 protein. The table records about 800,000 distinct CDR3 sequences, less than 35% of them present only once. Overall study results and limits: F-measure co-clustering was strong for batch-matched samples. Roughly five TRBV segments appeared more often in patients than in controls, and TRBV5-6, TRBV5-1 and TRBV20-1 were among these.

This clonotype was obtained from a girl aged 10 to 17 with multiple sclerosis. The chain joins TRBV20-1 to TRBJ1-2; no reliable D call. The sample comprised blood. CDR3 protein: CSARGVDSPYGYTF. CDR3 nucleotides: TGCAGTGCTCGAGGAGTGGATTCACCCTATGGCTACACCTTC.